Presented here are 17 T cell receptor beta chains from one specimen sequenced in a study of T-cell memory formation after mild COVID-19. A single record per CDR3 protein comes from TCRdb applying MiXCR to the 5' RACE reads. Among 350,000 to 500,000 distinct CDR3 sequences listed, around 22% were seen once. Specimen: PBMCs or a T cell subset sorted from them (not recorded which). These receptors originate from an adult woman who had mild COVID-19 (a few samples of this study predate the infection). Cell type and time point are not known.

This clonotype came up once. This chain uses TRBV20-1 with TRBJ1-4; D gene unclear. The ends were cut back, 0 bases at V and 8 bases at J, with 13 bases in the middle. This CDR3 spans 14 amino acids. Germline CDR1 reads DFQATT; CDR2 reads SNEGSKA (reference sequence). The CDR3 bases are TGCAGTGCTAGAGATTTGGCTGCTTCCGAAAAACTGTTTTTT. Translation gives CSARDLAASEKLFF.

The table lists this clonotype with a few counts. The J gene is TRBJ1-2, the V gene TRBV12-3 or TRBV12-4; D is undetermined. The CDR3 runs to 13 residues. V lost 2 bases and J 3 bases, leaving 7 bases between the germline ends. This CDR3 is CASSLSAYYGYTF. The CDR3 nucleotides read TGTGCCAGCAGTTTAAGCGCTTACTATGGCTACACCTTC.

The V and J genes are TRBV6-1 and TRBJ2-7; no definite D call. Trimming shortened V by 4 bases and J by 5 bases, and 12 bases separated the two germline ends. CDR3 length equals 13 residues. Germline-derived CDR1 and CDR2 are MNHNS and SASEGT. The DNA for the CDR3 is TGTGCCAGCAGTGTATGGGAAGTGGACGAGCAGTACTTC. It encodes CASSVWEVDEQYF.

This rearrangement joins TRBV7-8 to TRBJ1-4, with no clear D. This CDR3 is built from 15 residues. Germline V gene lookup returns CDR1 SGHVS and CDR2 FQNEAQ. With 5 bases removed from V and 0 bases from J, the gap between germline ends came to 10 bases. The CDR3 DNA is TGTGCCAGCAGCCCAAGTCGGGCAACTAATGAAAAACTGTTTTTT. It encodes CASSPSRATNEKLFF.

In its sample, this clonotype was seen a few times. CDR3 residues: CASSNIYEQYF. Here the CDR3 DNA reads TGTGCCAGCAGCAACATCTACGAGCAGTACTTC. The chain links TRBV6-5 to TRBJ2-7; the D is unclear. V shed 6 bases and J shed 3 bases, with 6 bases lying between them. This CDR3 has 11 amino acids. Germline V gene data show CDR1 as MNHEY and CDR2 as SVGAGI.

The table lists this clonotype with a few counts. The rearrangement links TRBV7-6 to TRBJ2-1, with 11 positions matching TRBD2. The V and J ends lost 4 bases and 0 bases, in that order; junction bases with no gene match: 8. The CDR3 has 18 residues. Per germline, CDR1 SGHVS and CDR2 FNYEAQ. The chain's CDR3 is CASSSRLAGPSSYNEQFF. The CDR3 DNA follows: TGTGCCAGCAGCTCACGACTAGCGGGACCTAGCTCCTACAATGAGCAGTTCTTC.

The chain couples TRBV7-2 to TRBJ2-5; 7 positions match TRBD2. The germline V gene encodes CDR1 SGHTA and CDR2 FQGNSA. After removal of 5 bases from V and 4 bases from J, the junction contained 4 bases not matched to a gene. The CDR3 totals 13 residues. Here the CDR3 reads CASSQTSRETQYF. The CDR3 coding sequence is TGTGCCAGCAGCCAGACTAGCAGAGAGACCCAGTACTTC. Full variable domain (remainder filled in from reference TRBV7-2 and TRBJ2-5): GAGVSQSPSNKVTEKGKDVELRCDPISGHTALYWYRQSLGQGLEFLIYFQGNSAPDKSGLPSDRFSAERTGGSVSTLTIQRTQQEDSAVYLCASSQTSRETQYFGPGTRLLVL.

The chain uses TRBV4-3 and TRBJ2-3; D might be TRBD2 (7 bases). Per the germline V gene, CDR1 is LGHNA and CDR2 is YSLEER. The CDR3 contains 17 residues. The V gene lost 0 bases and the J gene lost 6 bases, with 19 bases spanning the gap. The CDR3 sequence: CASSQDSGGRGGDTQYF. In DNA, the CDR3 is TGCGCCAGCAGCCAAGACTCCGGGGGGCGCGGAGGGGATACGCAGTATTTT.

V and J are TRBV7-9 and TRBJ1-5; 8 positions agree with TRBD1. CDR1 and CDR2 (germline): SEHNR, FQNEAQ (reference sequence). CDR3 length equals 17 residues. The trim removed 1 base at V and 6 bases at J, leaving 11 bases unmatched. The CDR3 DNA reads TGTGCCAGCAGCTTAGATACCCGGACAGGGTTGGGTCAGCCCCAGCATTTT. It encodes CASSLDTRTGLGQPQHF. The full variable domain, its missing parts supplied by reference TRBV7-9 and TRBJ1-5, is DTGVSQNPRHKITKRGQNVTFRCDPISEHNRLYWYRQTLGQGPEFLTYFQNEAQLEKSRLLSDRFSAERPKGSFSTLEIQRTEQGDSAMYLCASSLDTRTGLGQPQHFGDGTRLSIL.

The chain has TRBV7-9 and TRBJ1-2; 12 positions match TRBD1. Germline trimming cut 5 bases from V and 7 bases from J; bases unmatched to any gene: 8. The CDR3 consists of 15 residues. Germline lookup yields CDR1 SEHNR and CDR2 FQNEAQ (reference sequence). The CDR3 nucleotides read TGTGCCAGCAGCACTCCGGGACAGGGGGCCGGTGGCTACACCTTC. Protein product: CASSTPGQGAGGYTF.

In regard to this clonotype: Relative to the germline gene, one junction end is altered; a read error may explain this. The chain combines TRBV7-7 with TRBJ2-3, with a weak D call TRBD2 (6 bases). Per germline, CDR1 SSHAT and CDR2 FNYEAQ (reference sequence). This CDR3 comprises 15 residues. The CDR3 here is CASSIGGRSTDTQYF. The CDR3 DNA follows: TGTGCTAGCAGCATCGGAGGGCGCAGCACAGATACGCAGTATTTT.

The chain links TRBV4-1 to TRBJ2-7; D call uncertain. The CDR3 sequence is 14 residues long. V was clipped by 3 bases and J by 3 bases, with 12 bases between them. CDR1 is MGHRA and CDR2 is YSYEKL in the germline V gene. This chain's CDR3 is CASSQGILLYEQYF. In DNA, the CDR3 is TGCGCCAGCAGCCAGGGAATTCTTCTCTACGAGCAGTACTTC.

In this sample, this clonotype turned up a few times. CDR3 residues: CASSTQVNSYEQYF. The CDR3 nucleotides are TGCGCCAGCAGCACGCAGGTAAACTCCTACGAGCAGTACTTC. This sequence joins TRBV5-1 and TRBJ2-7; D is uncertain. V lost 4 bases and J lost 0, with 11 bases in between. This CDR3 contains 14 residues. Germline V CDR1 and CDR2: SGHRS, YFSETQ.

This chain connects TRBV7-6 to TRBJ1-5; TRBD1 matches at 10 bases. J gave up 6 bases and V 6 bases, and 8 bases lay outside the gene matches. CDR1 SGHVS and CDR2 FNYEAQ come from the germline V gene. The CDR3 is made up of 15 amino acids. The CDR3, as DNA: TGTGCCAGCAGTTCCGGGACAGGGGTCGGTCAGCCCCAGCATTTT. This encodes CASSSGTGVGQPQHF.

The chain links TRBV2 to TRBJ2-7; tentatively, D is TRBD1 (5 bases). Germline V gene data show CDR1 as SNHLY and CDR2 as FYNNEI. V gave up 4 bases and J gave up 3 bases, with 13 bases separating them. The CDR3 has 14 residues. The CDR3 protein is CASSVGRVNYEQYF. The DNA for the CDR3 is TGTGCCAGCAGTGTCGGCAGGGTAAACTACGAGCAGTACTTC.

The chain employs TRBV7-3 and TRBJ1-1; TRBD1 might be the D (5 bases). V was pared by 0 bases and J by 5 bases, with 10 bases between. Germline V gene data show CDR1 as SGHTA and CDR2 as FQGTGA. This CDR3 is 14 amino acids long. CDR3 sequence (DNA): TGTGCCAGCAGCTTAACCGGGGGAATGACTGAAGCTTTCTTT. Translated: CASSLTGGMTEAFF.

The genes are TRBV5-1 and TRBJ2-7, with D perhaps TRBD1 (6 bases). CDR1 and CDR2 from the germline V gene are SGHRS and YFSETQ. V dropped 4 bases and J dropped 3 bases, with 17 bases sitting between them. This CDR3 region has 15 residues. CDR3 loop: CASSRREQGYYEQYF. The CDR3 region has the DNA TGCGCCAGCAGCAGACGGGAACAGGGCTACTACGAGCAGTACTTC. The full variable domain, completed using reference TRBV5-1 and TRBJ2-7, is KAGVTQTPRYLIKTRGQQVTLSCSPISGHRSVSWYQQTPGQGLQFLFEYFSETQRNKGNFPGRFSGRQFSNSRSEMNVSTLELGDSALYLCASSRREQGYYEQYFGPGTRLTVT.